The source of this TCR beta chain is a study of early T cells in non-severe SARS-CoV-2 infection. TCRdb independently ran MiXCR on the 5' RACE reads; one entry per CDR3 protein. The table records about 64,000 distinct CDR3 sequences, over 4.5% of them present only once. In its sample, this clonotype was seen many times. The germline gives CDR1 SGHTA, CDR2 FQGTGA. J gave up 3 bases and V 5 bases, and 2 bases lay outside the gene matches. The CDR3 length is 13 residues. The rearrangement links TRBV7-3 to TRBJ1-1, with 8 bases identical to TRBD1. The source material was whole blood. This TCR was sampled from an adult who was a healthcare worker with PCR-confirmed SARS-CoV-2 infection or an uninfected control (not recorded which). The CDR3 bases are TGTGCCAGCAGCCTACAGGGGGACACTGAAGCTTTCTTT. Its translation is CASSLQGDTEAFF.